Listed below are T cell receptor beta chains from one sample, sequenced in a study of T cells in Graves' hyperthyroidism and ophthalmopathy. TCRdb analysed the multiplex PCR reads with MiXCR anew, one entry per CDR3 protein. The profile covers over 700,000 distinct CDR3 sequences, with over 15% appearing a single time and around 15% taken by the ten largest. Sequenced sample: blood. The receptors originated from a woman aged 45-65 years with Graves' hyperthyroidism that later progressed to Graves' ophthalmopathy. The CDR3 runs from the conserved cysteine through the conserved F or W. The order of the fields is J gene, clone size, D gene, V gene, CDR3 DNA, CDR3 protein. A D gene is named only where the DNA matches it firmly. Not every row has a clone size; where given, it reads once, few, many or a size class.

TRBJ1-3 many . TRBV6-1 TGTGCCAGCAGTTATTCGGGCCAGACTGGAAACACCATATATTTT CASSYSGQTGNTIYF
TRBJ2-7 many . TRBV12-3/TRBV12-4 TGTGCCAGCAGAGGTAGCGGTGCATTAACGGGAGAGCAGTACTTC CASRGSGALTGEQYF
TRBJ1-1 . . TRBV4-1 TGCGCCAGCAGCCCCAGATCGTCGGGGCCCATGAACACCGAAGCTTTCTTT CASSPRSSGPMNTEAFF
TRBJ1-2 . . TRBV20-1 TGCAGTGCTAGGCCCGGTGGCTACACCTTC CSARPGGYTF
TRBJ1-1 . TRBD1 TRBV19 TGTGCCAGTAGTCTAGGGGGCCTGACGGGAGCTTTCTTT CASSLGGLTGAFF
TRBJ2-3 . TRBD2 TRBV7-3 TGTGCCAGCAGCAATCGCATGGGCGGGAGTAGCACAGATACGCAGTATTTT CASSNRMGGSSTDTQYF
TRBJ1-2 . . TRBV2 TGTGCCAGCAGTGGGGGACCCAGCTATGGCTACACCTTC CASSGGPSYGYTF
TRBJ2-5 . . TRBV2 TGTGCCAGCACTGAAGCCCAGGGGTTGATGATCTCGGAGACCCAGTACTTC CASTEAQGLMISETQYF
TRBJ1-2 . . TRBV29-1 TGCAGCGTTGAAGATGGAAGAGGTCGGGGTTGGTATGGCTACACCTTC CSVEDGRGRGWYGYTF
TRBJ2-5 . . TRBV6-2/TRBV6-3 TGTGCCAGCAGTGGCTACCCCCCTACCCAAGAGACCCAGTACTTC CASSGYPPTQETQYF
TRBJ2-3 . . TRBV3-1 TGTGCCAGCAGCCAAGAATCTGGACTCCTCATAGCGCAGTATTTT CASSQESGLLIAQYF
TRBJ2-1 . . TRBV30 TGTGCCTGGAAGAATCGGAATGAGCAGTTCTTC CAWKNRNEQFF
TRBJ2-7 few . TRBV2 TGTGCCAGCCTCGACAGCTCCTACGAGCAGTACTTC CASLDSSYEQYF
TRBJ1-4 . . TRBV10-3 TGTGCCACCAGGACCGGGGAAGCTAATGAAAAACTGTTTTTT CATRTGEANEKLFF
TRBJ1-5 many . TRBV30 TGTGCCTGGAGTGTATCCCTGCGCAATCAGCCCCAGCATTTT CAWSVSLRNQPQHF
TRBJ2-7 . . TRBV15 TGTGCCACCGGTCCGGGGATAGCCTACGAGCAGTACTTC CATGPGIAYEQYF
TRBJ2-7 . TRBD1 TRBV5-5 TGTGCCAGCAGCTTAGACACCGGGACAGGGGCCTACGAGCAGTACTTC CASSLDTGTGAYEQYF